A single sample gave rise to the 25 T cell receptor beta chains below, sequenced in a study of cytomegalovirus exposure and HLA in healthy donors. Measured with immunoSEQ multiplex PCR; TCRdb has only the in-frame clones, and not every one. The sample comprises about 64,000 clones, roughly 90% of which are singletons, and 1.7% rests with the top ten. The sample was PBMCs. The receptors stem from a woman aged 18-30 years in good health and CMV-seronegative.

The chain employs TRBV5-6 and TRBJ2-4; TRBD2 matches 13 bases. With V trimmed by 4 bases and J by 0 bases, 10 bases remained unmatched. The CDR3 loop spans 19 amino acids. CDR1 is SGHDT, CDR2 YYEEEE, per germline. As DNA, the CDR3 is TGTGCCAGCAGCCTCAGGACTAGCGGGAGCGAGAGAGCCAAAAACATTCAGTACTTC. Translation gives CASSLRTSGSERAKNIQYF. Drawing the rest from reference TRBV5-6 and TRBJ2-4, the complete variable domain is DAGVTQSPTHLIKTRGQQVTLRCSPKSGHDTVSWYQQALGQGPQFIFQYYEEEERQRGNFPDRFSGHQFPNYSSELNVNALLLGDSALYLCASSLRTSGSERAKNIQYFGAGTRLSVL.

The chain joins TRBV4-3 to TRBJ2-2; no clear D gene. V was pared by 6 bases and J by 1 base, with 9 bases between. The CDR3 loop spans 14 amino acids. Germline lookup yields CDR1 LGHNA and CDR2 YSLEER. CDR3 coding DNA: TGCGCCAGCAGGGCAGGTCGGAACACCGGGGAGCTGTTTTTT. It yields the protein CASRAGRNTGELFF.

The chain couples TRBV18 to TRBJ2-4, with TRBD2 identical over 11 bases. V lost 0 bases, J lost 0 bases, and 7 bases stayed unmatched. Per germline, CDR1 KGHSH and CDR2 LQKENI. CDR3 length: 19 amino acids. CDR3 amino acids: CASSPPGTSGKLAKNIQYF. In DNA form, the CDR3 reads TGTGCCAGCTCACCACCCGGGACTAGCGGAAAATTAGCCAAAAACATTCAGTACTTC.

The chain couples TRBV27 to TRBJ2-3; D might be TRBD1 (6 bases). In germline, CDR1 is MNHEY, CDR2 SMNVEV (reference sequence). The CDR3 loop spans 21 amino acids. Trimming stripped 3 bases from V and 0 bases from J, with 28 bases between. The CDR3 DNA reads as TGTGCCAGCAGTTTGGGACCTATTGGGGGCTTGCCGGGTTCGAGCACAGATACGCAGTATTTT. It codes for CASSLGPIGGLPGSSTDTQYF.

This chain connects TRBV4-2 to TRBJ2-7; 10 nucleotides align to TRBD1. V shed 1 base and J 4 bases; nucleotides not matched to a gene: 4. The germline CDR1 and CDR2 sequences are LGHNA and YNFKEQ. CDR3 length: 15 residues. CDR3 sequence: CASSQAGTGVYEQYF. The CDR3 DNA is TGTGCCAGCAGCCAAGCCGGGACAGGGGTATACGAGCAGTACTTC.

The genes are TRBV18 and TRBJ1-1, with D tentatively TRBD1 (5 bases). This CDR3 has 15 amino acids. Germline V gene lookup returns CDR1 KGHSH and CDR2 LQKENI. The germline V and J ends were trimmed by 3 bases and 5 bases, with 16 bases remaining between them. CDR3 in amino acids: CASSPLRAGNTEAFF. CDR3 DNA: TGTGCCAGCTCACCGCTTAGGGCAGGGAATACTGAAGCTTTCTTT.

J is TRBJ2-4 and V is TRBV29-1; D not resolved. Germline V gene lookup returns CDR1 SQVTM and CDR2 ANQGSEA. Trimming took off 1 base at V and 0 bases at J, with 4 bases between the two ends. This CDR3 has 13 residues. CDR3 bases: TGCAGCGTTGAAGGAGAAGCCAAAAACATTCAGTACTTC. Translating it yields CSVEGEAKNIQYF.

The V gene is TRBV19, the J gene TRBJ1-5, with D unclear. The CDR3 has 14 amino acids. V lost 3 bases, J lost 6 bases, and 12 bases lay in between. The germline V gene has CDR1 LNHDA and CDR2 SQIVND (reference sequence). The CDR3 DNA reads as TGTGCCAGTAGTATCACCCCGGGTGGTCAGCCCCAGCATTTT. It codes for CASSITPGGQPQHF.

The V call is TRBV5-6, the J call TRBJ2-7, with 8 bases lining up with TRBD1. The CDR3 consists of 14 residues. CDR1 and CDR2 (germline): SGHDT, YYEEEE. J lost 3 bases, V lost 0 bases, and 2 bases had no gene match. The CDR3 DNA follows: TGTGCCAGCAGCTTGGGGACAGGGCTCTACGAGCAGTACTTC. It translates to CASSLGTGLYEQYF.

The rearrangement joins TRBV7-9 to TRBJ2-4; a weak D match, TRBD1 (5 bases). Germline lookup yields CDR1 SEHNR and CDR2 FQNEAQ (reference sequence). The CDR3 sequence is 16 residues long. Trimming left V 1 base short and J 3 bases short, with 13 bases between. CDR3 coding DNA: TGTGCCAGCAGCTTAGATCAGGGTTGGGTCAAAAACATTCAGTACTTC. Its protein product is CASSLDQGWVKNIQYF.

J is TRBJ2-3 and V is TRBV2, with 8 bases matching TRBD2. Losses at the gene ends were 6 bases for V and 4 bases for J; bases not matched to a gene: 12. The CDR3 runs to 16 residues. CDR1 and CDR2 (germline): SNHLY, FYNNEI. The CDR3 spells CASRRGLAATADTQYF. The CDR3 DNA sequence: TGTGCCAGCAGGAGAGGACTAGCCGCCACTGCAGATACGCAGTATTTT.

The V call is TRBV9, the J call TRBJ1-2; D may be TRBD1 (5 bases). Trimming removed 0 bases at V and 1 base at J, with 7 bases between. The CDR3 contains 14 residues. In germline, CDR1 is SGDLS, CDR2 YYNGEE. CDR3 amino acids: CASSVGGDNYGYTF. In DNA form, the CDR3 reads TGTGCCAGCAGCGTAGGGGGGGATAACTATGGCTACACCTTC.

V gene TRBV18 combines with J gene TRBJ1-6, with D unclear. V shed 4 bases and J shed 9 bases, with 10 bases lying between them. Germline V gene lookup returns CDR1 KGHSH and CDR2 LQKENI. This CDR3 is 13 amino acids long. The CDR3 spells CASSLESSSPLHF. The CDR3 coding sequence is TGTGCCAGCTCACTCGAATCGAGTTCACCCCTCCACTTT.

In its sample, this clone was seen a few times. CDR3 in amino acids: CASSSGGPGEQYF. The CDR3 region has the DNA TGTGCCAGCAGCTCCGGGGGGCCGGGCGAGCAGTACTTC. The rearrangement links TRBV7-2 to TRBJ2-7; tentative D call: TRBD2 (7 bases). Between the trimmed V and J ends, which lost 4 bases and 6 bases, there was a span of 13 bases. In germline, CDR1 is SGHTA, CDR2 FQGNSA. The CDR3 sequence is 13 residues long. The full variable domain, completed using reference TRBV7-2 and TRBJ2-7, is GAGVSQSPSNKVTEKGKDVELRCDPISGHTALYWYRQSLGQGLEFLIYFQGNSAPDKSGLPSDRFSAERTGGSVSTLTIQRTQQEDSAVYLCASSSGGPGEQYFGPGTRLTVT.

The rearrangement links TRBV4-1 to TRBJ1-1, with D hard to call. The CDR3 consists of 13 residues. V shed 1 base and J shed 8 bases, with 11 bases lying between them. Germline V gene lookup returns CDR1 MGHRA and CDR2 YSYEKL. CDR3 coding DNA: TGCGCCAGCAGCCAAGGGAGGGTTGGGGAAGCTTTCTTT. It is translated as CASSQGRVGEAFF.

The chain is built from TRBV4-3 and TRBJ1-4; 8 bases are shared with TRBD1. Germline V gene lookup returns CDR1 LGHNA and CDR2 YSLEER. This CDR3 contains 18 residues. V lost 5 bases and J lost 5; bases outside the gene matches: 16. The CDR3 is CASSRYRTQGAANEKLFF. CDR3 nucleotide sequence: TGCGCCAGCAGCAGATATCGAACCCAGGGGGCAGCGAATGAAAAACTGTTTTTT.

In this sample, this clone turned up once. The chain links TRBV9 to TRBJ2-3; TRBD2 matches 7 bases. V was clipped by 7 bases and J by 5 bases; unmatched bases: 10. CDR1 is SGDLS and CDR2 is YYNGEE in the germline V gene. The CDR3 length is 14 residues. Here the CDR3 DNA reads TGTGCCAGCGCATACAGCGGGAAGCTAGATACGCAGTATTTT. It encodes CASAYSGKLDTQYF.

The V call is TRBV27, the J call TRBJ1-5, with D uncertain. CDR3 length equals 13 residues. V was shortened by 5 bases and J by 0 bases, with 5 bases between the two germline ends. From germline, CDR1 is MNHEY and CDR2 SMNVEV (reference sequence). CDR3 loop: CASSPYSNQPQHF. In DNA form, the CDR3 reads TGTGCCAGCAGTCCTTATAGCAATCAGCCCCAGCATTTT.

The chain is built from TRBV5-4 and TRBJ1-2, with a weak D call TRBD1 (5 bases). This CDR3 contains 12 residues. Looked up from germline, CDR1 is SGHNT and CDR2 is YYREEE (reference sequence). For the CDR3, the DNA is TGTGCGGCCCTCGGGGGGGATTGGGGCTACACCTTC. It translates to CAALGGDWGYTF.

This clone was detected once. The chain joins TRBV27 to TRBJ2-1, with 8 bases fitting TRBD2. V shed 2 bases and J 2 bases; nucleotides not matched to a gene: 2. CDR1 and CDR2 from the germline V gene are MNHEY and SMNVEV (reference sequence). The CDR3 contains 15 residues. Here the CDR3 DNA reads TGTGCCAGCAGTTTAGTCGGGGGGGCCTACAATGAGCAGTTCTTC. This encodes CASSLVGGAYNEQFF.

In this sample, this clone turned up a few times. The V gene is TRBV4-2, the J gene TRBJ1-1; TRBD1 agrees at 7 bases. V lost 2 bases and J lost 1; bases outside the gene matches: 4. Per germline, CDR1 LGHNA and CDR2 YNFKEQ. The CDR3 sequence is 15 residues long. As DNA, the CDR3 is TGTGCCAGCAGCCAAACAGACAGGGCGAACACTGAAGCTTTCTTT. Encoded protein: CASSQTDRANTEAFF.

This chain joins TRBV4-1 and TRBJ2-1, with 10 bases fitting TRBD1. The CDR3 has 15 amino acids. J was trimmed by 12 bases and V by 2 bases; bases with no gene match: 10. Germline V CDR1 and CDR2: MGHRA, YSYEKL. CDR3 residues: CASSQLDRGFFPQFF. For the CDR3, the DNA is TGCGCCAGCAGCCAATTGGACAGGGGGTTTTTTCCGCAGTTCTTC.

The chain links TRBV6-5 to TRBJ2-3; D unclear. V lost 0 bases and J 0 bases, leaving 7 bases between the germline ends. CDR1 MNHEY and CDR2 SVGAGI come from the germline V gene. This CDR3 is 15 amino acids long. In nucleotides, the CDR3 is TGTGCCAGCAGTTACTCATGGGCAAGCACAGATACGCAGTATTTT. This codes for CASSYSWASTDTQYF.

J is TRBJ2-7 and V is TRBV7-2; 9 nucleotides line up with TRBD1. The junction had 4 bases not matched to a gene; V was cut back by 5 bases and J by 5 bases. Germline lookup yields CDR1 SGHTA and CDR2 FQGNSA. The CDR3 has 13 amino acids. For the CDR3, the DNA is TGTGCCAGCAGCGTCGGGACAGGGAACGAGCAGTACTTC. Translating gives CASSVGTGNEQYF.

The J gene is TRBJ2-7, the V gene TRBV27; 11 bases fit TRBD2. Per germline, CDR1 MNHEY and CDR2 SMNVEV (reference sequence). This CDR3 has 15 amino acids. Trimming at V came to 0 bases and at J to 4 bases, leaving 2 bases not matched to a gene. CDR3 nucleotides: TGTGCCAGCAGTTTATCGGCTAGCGGGAGGTACGAGCAGTACTTC. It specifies CASSLSASGRYEQYF.